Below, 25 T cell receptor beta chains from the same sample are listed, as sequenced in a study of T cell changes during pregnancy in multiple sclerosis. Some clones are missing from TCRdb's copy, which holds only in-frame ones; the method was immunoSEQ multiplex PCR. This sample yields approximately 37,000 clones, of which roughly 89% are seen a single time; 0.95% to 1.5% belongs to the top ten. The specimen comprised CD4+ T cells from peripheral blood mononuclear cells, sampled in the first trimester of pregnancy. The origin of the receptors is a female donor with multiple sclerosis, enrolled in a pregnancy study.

The CDR3 nucleotides read TGTGCCAGCAGCTCAGGACTAGCGGGAGCTAAAGAGACCCAGTACTTC. Protein sequence: CASSSGLAGAKETQYF. V and J are TRBV5-4 and TRBJ2-5; TRBD2 matches at 13 bases. Germline CDR1 SGHNT, CDR2 YYREEE (reference sequence). The CDR3 extends over 16 amino acids. V gave up 3 bases and J gave up 3 bases; unmatched junction bases: 5.

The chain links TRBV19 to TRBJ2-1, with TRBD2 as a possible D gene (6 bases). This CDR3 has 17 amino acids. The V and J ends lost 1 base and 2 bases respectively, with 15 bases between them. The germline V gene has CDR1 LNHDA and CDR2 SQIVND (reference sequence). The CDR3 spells CASSIVFRSGPYNEQFF. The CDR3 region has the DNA TGTGCCAGTAGTATAGTGTTCAGGAGCGGGCCCTACAATGAGCAGTTCTTC.

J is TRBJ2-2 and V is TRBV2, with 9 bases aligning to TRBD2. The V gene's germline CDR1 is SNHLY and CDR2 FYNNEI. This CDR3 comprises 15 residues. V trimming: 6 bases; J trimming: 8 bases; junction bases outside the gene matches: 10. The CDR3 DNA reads TGTGCCAGCAGGCCGGGCGGGAGGGGGTCTGGGGAGCTGTTTTTT. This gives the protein CASRPGGRGSGELFF. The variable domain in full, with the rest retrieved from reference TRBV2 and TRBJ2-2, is EPEVTQTPSHQVTQMGQEVILRCVPISNHLYFYWYRQILGQKVEFLVSFYNNEISEKSEIFDDQFSVERPDGSNFTLKIRSTKLEDSAMYFCASRPGGRGSGELFFGEGSRLTVL.

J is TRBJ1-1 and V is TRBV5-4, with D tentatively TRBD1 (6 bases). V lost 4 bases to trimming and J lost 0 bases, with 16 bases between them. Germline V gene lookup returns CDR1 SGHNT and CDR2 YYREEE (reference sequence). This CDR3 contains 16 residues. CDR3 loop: CASSLRGGDMNTEAFF. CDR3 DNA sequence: TGTGCCAGCAGCCTGAGGGGGGGGGACATGAACACTGAAGCTTTCTTT.

CDR3 DNA: TGTGCCAGCAGTTTTTCGGTGAACTATGGCTACACCTTC. Translating it yields CASSFSVNYGYTF. The gene calls are TRBV27 and TRBJ1-2; D gene unclear. The CDR3 is 13 residues long. Germline CDR1 and CDR2: MNHEY and SMNVEV (reference sequence). The ends were cut back, 3 bases at V and 2 bases at J, with 7 bases in the middle.

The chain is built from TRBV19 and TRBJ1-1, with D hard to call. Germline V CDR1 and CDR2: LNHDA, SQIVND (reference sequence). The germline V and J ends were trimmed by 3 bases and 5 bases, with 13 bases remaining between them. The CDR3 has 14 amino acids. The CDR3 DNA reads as TGTGCCAGTAGTATCAGCGGGGTAGTAACTGAAGCTTTCTTT. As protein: CASSISGVVTEAFF. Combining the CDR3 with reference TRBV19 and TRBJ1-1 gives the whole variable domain DGGITQSPKYLFRKEGQNVTLSCEQNLNHDAMYWYRQDPGQGLRLIYYSQIVNDFQKGDIAEGYSVSREKKESFPLTVTSAQKNPTAFYLCASSISGVVTEAFFGQGTRLTVV.

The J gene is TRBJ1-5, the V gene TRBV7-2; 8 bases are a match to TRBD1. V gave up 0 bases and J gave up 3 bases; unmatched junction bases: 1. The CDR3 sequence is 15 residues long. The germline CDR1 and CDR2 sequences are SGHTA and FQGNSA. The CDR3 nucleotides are TGTGCCAGCAGCTTAGCGGGACAGGTCAATCAGCCCCAGCATTTT. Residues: CASSLAGQVNQPQHF.

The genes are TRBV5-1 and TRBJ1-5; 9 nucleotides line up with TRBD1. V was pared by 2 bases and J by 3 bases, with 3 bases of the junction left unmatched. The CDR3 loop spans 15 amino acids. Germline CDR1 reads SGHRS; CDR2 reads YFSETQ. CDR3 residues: CASSLGQGFNQPQHF. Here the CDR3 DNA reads TGCGCCAGCAGCTTAGGACAGGGGTTCAATCAGCCCCAGCATTTT.

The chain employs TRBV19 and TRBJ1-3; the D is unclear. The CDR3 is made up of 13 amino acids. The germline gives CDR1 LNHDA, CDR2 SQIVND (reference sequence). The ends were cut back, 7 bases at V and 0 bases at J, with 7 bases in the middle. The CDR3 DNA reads TGTGCCAGTAATGAGATCTCTGGAAACACCATATATTTT. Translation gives CASNEISGNTIYF.

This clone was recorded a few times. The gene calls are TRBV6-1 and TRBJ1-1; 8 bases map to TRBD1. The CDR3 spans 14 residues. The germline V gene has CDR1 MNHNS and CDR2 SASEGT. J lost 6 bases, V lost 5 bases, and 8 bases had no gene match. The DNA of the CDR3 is TGTGCCAGCAGTCCCAGGGGGCCGGACTCTGAAGCTTTCTTT. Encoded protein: CASSPRGPDSEAFF.

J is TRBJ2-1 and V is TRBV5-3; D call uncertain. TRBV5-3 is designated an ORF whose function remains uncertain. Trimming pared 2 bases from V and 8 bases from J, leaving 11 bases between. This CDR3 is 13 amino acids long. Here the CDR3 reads CARSLLTCDEQFF. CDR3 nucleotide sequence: TGTGCCAGAAGCTTACTTACGTGTGATGAGCAGTTCTTC.

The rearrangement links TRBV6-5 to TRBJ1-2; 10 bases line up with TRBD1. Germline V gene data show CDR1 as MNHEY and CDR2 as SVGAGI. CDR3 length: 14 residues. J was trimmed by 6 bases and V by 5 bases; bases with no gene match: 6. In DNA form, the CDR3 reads TGTGCCAGCAGTAAAGGGACAGGGGAAAATGGCTACACCTTC. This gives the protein CASSKGTGENGYTF.

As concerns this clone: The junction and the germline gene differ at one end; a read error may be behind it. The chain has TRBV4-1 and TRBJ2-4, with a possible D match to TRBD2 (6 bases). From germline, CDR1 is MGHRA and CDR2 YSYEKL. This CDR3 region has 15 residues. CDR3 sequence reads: CASSQDEGGKDIQYF. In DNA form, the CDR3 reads TGCGCCAGCAGCCAAGACGAGGGAGGCAAAGACATTCAGTACTTC.

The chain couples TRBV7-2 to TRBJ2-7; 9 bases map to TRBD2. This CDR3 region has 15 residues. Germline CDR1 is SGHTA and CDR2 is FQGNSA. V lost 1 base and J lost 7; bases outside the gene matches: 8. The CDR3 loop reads CASSLGSSGTFEQYF. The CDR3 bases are TGTGCCAGCAGCTTAGGCTCTAGCGGGACCTTTGAGCAGTACTTC.

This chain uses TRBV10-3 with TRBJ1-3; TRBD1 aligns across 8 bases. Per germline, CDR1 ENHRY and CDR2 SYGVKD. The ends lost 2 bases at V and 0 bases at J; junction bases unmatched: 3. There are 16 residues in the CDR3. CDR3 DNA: TGTGCCATCAGTGAGGGACAGGGACGCTCTGGAAACACCATATATTTT. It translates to CAISEGQGRSGNTIYF.

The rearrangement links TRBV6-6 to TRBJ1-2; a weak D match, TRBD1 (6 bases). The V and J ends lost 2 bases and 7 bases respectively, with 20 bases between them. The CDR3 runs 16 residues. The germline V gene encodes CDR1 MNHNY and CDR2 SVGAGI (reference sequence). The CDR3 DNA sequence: TGTGCCAGCAGTTACGTAACAGGGAGAACTGGAGCTGGCTACACCTTC. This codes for CASSYVTGRTGAGYTF.

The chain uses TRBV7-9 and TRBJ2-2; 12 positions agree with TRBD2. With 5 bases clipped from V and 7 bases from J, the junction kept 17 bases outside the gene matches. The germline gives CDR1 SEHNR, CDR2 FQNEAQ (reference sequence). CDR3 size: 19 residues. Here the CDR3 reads CASSPLGLAGGPTGGELFF. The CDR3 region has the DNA TGTGCCAGCAGCCCCCTCGGGCTAGCGGGAGGGCCGACTGGCGGGGAGCTGTTTTTT.

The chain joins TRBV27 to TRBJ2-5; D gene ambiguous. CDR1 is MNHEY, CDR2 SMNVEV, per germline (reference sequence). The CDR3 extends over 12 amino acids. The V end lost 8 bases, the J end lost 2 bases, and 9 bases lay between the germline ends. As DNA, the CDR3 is TGTGCCAGCGGAGCATTACAAGAGACCCAGTACTTC. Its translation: CASGALQETQYF.

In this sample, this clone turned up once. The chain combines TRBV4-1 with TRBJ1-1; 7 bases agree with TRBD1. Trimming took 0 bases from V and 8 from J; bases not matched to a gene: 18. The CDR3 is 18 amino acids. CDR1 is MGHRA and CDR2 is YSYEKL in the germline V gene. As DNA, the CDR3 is TGCGCCAGCAGCCAAGAAGGCCCCCCGGGACAGCCAGTTTTAGAAGCTTTCTTT. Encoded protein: CASSQEGPPGQPVLEAFF.

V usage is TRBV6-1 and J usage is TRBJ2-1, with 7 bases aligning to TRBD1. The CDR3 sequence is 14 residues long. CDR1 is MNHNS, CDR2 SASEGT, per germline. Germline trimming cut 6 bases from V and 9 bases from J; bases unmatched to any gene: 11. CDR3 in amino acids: CASRRDSSPVEQFF. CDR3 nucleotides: TGTGCCAGCAGAAGGGACAGCAGCCCGGTTGAGCAGTTCTTC.

CDR3 sequence reads: CASSPGGRGTYEQYF. CDR3 sequence (DNA): TGTGCCAGCAGCCCGGGTGGCAGGGGCACCTACGAGCAGTACTTC. This sequence joins TRBV5-4 and TRBJ2-7; D may be TRBD1 (6 bases). The germline gives CDR1 SGHNT, CDR2 YYREEE (reference sequence). V was shortened by 4 bases and J by 2 bases, with 16 bases between the two germline ends. The CDR3 runs to 15 residues.

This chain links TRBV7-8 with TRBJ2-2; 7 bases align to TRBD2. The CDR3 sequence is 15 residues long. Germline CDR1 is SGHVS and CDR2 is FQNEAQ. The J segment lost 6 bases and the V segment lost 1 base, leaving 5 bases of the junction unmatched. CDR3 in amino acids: CASSLGISGPGELFF. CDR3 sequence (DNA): TGTGCCAGCAGCTTAGGTATTAGCGGGCCCGGGGAGCTGTTTTTT. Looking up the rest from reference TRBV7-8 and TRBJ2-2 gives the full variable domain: GAGVSQSPRYKVAKRGQDVALRCDPISGHVSLFWYQQALGQGPEFLTYFQNEAQLDKSGLPSDRFFAERPEGSVSTLKIQRTQQEDSAVYLCASSLGISGPGELFFGEGSRLTVL.

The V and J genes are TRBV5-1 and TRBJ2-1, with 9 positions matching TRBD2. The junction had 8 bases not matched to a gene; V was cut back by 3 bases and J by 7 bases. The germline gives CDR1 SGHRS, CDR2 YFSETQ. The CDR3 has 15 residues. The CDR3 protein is CASSYQAGGVNEQFF. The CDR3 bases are TGCGCCAGCAGCTACCAAGCGGGAGGAGTGAATGAGCAGTTCTTC. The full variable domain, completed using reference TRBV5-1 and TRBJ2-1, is KAGVTQTPRYLIKTRGQQVTLSCSPISGHRSVSWYQQTPGQGLQFLFEYFSETQRNKGNFPGRFSGRQFSNSRSEMNVSTLELGDSALYLCASSYQAGGVNEQFFGPGTRLTVL.

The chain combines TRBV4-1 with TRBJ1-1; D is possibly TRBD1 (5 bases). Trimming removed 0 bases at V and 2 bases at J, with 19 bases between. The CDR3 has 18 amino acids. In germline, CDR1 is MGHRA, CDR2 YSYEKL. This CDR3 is CASSQDPKGLIANTEAFF. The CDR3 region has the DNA TGCGCCAGCAGCCAAGATCCGAAGGGGCTAATTGCTAACACTGAAGCTTTCTTT.

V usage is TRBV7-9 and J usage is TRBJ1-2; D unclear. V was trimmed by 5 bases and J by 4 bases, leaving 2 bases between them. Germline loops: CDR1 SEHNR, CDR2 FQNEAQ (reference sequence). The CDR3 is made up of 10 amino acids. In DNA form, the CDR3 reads TGTGCCAGCAGCCGCTATGGCTACACCTTC. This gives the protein CASSRYGYTF.